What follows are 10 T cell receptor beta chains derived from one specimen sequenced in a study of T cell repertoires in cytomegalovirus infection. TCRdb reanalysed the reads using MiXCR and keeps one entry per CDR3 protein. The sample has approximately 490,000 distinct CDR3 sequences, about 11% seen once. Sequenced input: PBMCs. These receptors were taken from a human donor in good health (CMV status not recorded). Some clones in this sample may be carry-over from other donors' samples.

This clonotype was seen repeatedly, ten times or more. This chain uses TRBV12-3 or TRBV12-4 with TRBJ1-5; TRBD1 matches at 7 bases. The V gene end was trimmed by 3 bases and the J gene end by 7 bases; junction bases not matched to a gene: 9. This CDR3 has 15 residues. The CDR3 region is CASSFRTGTVQPQHF. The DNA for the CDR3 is TGTGCCAGCAGTTTCCGGACAGGAACGGTCCAGCCCCAGCATTTT.

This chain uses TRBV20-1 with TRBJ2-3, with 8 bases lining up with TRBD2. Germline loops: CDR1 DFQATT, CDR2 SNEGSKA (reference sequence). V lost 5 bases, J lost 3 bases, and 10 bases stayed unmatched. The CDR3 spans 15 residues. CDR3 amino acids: CSAPGLAGVTDTQYF. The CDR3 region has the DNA TGCAGTGCTCCCGGTCTAGCGGGTGTTACAGATACGCAGTATTTT.

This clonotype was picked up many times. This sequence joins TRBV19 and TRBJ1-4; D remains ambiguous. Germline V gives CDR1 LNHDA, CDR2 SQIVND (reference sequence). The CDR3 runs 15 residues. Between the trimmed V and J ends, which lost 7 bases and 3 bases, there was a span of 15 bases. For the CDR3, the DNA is TGTGCCAGTAAGCAAGGAGCGCTGCCTAATGAAAAACTGTTTTTT. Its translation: CASKQGALPNEKLFF.

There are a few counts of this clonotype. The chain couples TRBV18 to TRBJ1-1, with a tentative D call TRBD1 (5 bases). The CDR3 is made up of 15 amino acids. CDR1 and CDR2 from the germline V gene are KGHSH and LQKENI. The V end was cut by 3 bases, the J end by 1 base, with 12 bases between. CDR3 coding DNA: TGTGCCAGCTCACCTATAACAGGCCCGAACACTGAAGCTTTCTTT. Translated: CASSPITGPNTEAFF.

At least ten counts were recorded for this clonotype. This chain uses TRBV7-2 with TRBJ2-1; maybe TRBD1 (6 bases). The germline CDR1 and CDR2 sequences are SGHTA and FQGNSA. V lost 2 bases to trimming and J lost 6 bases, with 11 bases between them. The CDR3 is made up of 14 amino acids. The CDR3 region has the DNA TGTGCCAGCAGCTTAATGGGGGCTAGCAATGAGCAGTTCTTC. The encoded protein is CASSLMGASNEQFF. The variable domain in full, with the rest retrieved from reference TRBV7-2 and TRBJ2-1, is GAGVSQSPSNKVTEKGKDVELRCDPISGHTALYWYRQSLGQGLEFLIYFQGNSAPDKSGLPSDRFSAERTGGSVSTLTIQRTQQEDSAVYLCASSLMGASNEQFFGPGTRLTVL.

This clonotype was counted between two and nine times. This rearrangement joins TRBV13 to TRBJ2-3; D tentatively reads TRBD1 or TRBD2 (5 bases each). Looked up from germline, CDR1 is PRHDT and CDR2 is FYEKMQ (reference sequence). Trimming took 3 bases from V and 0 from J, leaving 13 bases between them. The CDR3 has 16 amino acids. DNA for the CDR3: TGTGCCAGCAGCTTCCGGGACGGACAAAGCACAGATACGCAGTATTTT. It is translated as CASSFRDGQSTDTQYF.

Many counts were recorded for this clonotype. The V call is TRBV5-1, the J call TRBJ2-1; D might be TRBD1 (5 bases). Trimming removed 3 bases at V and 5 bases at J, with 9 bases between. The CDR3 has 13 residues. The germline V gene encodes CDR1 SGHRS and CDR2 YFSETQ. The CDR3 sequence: CASSWTNDNEQFF. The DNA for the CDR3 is TGCGCCAGCAGCTGGACAAATGACAATGAGCAGTTCTTC. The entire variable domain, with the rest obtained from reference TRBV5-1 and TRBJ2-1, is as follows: KAGVTQTPRYLIKTRGQQVTLSCSPISGHRSVSWYQQTPGQGLQFLFEYFSETQRNKGNFPGRFSGRQFSNSRSEMNVSTLELGDSALYLCASSWTNDNEQFFGPGTRLTVL.

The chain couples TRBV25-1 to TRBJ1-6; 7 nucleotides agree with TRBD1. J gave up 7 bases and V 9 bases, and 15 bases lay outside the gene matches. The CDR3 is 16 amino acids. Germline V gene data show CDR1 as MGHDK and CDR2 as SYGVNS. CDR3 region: CARNPRGAVVNSPLHF. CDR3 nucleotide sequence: TGTGCCAGGAACCCCAGGGGGGCAGTGGTCAATTCACCCCTCCACTTT.

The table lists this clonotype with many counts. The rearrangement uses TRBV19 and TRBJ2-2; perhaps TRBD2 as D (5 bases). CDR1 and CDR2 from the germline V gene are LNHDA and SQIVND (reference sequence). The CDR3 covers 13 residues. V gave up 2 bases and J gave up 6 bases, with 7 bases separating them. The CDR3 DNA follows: TGTGCCAGTAGTATACGGGGAGCCGGGGAGCTGTTTTTT. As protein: CASSIRGAGELFF.

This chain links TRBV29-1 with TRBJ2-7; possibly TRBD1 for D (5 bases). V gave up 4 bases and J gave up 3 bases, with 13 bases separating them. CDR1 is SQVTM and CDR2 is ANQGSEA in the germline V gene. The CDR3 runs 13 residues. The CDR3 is CSVGSGLDYEQYF. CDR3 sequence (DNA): TGCAGCGTTGGATCAGGGTTGGACTACGAGCAGTACTTC.